One sample yielded the 18 T cell receptor beta chains listed below, sequenced in a study of T cells in Graves' hyperthyroidism and ophthalmopathy. TCR beta CDR3 regions were amplified from RNA transcripts. HTBI primers were employed in a first-round RT-PCR of the TCR CDR3. MiXCR was run by TCRdb on the multiplex PCR reads, yielding one entry per CDR3 protein. The table lists some 370,000 distinct CDR3 sequences, around an eighth of them singletons. The specimen was blood. The receptors were sampled from a middle-aged man with Graves' ophthalmopathy.

The sample holds a few counts of this clonotype. This rearrangement joins TRBV25-1 to TRBJ2-3; TRBD1 or TRBD2 may be the D gene (5 bases each). Trimming left V 5 bases short and J 2 bases short, with 17 bases between. The CDR3 sequence is 16 residues long. Germline CDR1 MGHDK, CDR2 SYGVNS. CDR3 amino acids: CASSPTEGMNTDTQYF. The CDR3 nucleotides read TGTGCCAGCAGTCCCACTGAGGGGATGAACACAGATACGCAGTATTTT. Full variable domain (rest looked up from reference TRBV25-1 and TRBJ2-3): EADIYQTPRYLVIGTGKKITLECSQTMGHDKMYWYQQDPGMELHLIHYSYGVNSTEKGDLSSESTVSRIRTEHFPLTLESARPSHTSQYLCASSPTEGMNTDTQYFGPGTRLTVL.

Many counts were recorded for this clonotype. The chain combines TRBV28 with TRBJ2-1; 8 nucleotides line up with TRBD2. The germline CDR1 and CDR2 sequences are MDHEN and SYDVKM. V lost 2 bases to trimming and J lost 7 bases; unmatched junction nucleotides: 7. This CDR3 has 15 amino acids. The CDR3 is CASSLGSGSLNEQFF. The CDR3, as DNA: TGTGCCAGCAGTTTAGGGAGCGGGAGTTTGAATGAGCAGTTCTTC.

This clonotype was recorded at least ten times. The chain recombines TRBV18 with TRBJ2-3, with TRBD1 as a possible D gene (5 bases). Germline V gene data show CDR1 as KGHSH and CDR2 as LQKENI. The CDR3 contains 15 residues. Trimming removed 3 bases at V and 3 bases at J, with 13 bases between. The CDR3 bases are TGTGCCAGCTCACCCTGGGGCTTAGGGACAGATACGCAGTATTTT. Translated, it gives CASSPWGLGTDTQYF.

This clonotype was counted a few times. The V and J genes are TRBV6-1 and TRBJ1-3; tentatively, D is TRBD1 (5 bases). The V and J ends lost 4 bases and 0 bases respectively, with 13 bases between them. The CDR3 runs 16 residues. Germline-derived CDR1 and CDR2 are MNHNS and SASEGT. CDR3 sequence reads: CASSATKTASGNTIYF. CDR3 coding DNA: TGTGCCAGCAGTGCCACAAAGACAGCCTCTGGAAACACCATATATTTT.

This clonotype has at least ten counts. The rearrangement joins TRBV27 to TRBJ2-1; 8 bases align to TRBD1. From germline, CDR1 is MNHEY and CDR2 SMNVEV (reference sequence). With 9 bases clipped from V and 8 bases from J, the junction kept 9 bases outside the gene matches. This CDR3 is 13 amino acids long. The CDR3 reads CASRTGLFHEQFF. The CDR3 region has the DNA TGTGCCAGTCGGACAGGGTTGTTCCATGAGCAGTTCTTC.

This clonotype was seen only a few times. The chain joins TRBV18 to TRBJ1-5; no firm D call. V gave up 6 bases and J gave up 0 bases, with 12 bases separating them. Germline assignment: CDR1 KGHSH and CDR2 LQKENI. The CDR3 runs to 15 residues. CDR3 sequence reads: CASSYSGNSNQPQHF. The CDR3, as DNA: TGTGCCAGCTCCTACTCGGGGAATAGCAATCAGCCCCAGCATTTT.

The V call is TRBV9, the J call TRBJ2-1, with 7 bases matching TRBD2. The CDR3 has 15 residues. V trimming: 2 bases; J trimming: 5 bases; junction bases outside the gene matches: 7. Germline V lookup: CDR1 SGDLS, CDR2 YYNGEE. CDR3 amino acids: CASSVSGGRNNEQFF. The CDR3 nucleotides are TGTGCCAGCAGCGTGTCTGGCGGGAGAAACAATGAGCAGTTCTTC.

This chain uses TRBV20-1 with TRBJ2-1; TRBD2 aligns across 9 bases. Germline V gene lookup returns CDR1 DFQATT and CDR2 SNEGSKA (reference sequence). The CDR3 covers 17 residues. Losses at the gene ends were 5 bases for V and 0 bases for J; bases not matched to a gene: 11. The DNA of the CDR3 is TGCAGTGCTGGGCCGACCCTAGCGGGAAACTCCTACAATGAGCAGTTCTTC. Translating gives CSAGPTLAGNSYNEQFF.

This clonotype has at least ten counts. The gene calls are TRBV7-9 and TRBJ1-5; D unclear. The ends were cut back, 3 bases at V and 0 bases at J, with 6 bases in the middle. CDR1 SEHNR and CDR2 FQNEAQ come from the germline V gene (reference sequence). This CDR3 is built from 14 residues. CDR3 sequence reads: CASSFRGSNQPQHF. CDR3 DNA: TGTGCCAGCAGCTTCCGGGGTAGCAATCAGCCCCAGCATTTT. Variable domain in full (rest from reference TRBV7-9 and TRBJ1-5): DTGVSQNPRHKITKRGQNVTFRCDPISEHNRLYWYRQTLGQGPEFLTYFQNEAQLEKSRLLSDRFSAERPKGSFSTLEIQRTEQGDSAMYLCASSFRGSNQPQHFGDGTRLSIL.

This clonotype was counted between two and nine times. This chain connects TRBV27 to TRBJ2-1, with TRBD2 matching over 11 bases. J lost 6 bases, V lost 8 bases, and 9 bases had no gene match. Germline V lookup: CDR1 MNHEY, CDR2 SMNVEV (reference sequence). This CDR3 has 15 residues. The CDR3 loop is CASRSSGRSPNEQFF. CDR3 in DNA: TGTGCCAGCCGTTCTAGCGGGAGGTCCCCCAATGAGCAGTTCTTC.

The chain joins TRBV20-1 to TRBJ2-1; D is possibly TRBD1 (5 bases). Looked up from germline, CDR1 is DFQATT and CDR2 is SNEGSKA (reference sequence). V lost 1 base, J lost 6 bases, and 7 bases lay in between. This CDR3 contains 12 residues. CDR3 sequence (DNA): TGCAGTGCTAGAGGGGGCCCCAATGAGCAGTTCTTC. As protein: CSARGGPNEQFF.

As for this clonotype: One base away lies a much larger clone, so this may be a sequencing read error. This likely comes from a read error, as the CDR3 has no conserved phenylalanine or tryptophan at its end. The CDR3 DNA is TGCAGTGCTAGTACCACCAAAAGCACAGATACGCAGTATTAT. It specifies CSASTTKSTDTQYY. The V call is TRBV20-1, the J call TRBJ2-3; no clear D gene. V was pared by 3 bases and J by 0 bases, with 10 bases between. The germline V gene has CDR1 DFQATT and CDR2 SNEGSKA (reference sequence). This CDR3 has 14 residues.

The chain recombines TRBV20-1 with TRBJ2-6; D unclear. The germline gives CDR1 DFQATT, CDR2 SNEGSKA (reference sequence). Trimming removed 6 bases from V and 0 bases from J, with 3 bases in between. The CDR3 spans 12 residues. The CDR3 DNA reads as TGCAGTGCCGCCTCTGGGGCCAACGTCCTGACTTTC. Its protein product is CSAASGANVLTF.

Comment on this clonotype: A much larger clone differs by one base, so this may be a read error. The J gene is TRBJ2-1, the V gene TRBV6-1; 7 nucleotides agree with TRBD2. Germline V gene lookup returns CDR1 MNHNS and CDR2 SASEGT. J lost 7 bases, V lost 6 bases, and 15 bases had no gene match. The CDR3 contains 16 residues. The CDR3 DNA is TGTGCCAGCAGCACCGGACTAGTGGGGCCAGAGAATGAGCAGTTCTTC. This encodes CASSTGLVGPENEQFF.

The rearrangement uses TRBV5-1 and TRBJ1-6, with D uncertain. Trimming took off 0 bases at V and 5 bases at J, with 6 bases between the two ends. The CDR3 loop spans 14 amino acids. Germline V gene data show CDR1 as SGHRS and CDR2 as YFSETQ. The chain's CDR3 is CASSLGQDNSPLHF. DNA of the CDR3: TGCGCCAGCAGCTTGGGTCAGGATAATTCACCCCTCCACTTT.

In its sample, this clonotype was seen a few times. One end of the junction varies from germline; a read error may be responsible. Written as DNA, the CDR3 is TGCAGCGTCGAAGGGTTGGCGGGAAACACCATATATTTT. Its protein product is CSVEGLAGNTIYF. This chain connects TRBV29-1 to TRBJ1-3, with no clear D. In germline, CDR1 is SQVTM, CDR2 ANQGSEA. CDR3 length equals 13 residues.

CDR3 sequence reads: CSVAVLSSGANVLTF. The CDR3, as DNA: TGCAGCGTTGCTGTGCTGAGCTCTGGGGCCAACGTCCTGACTTTC. The chain joins TRBV29-1 to TRBJ2-6; D call uncertain. V dropped 4 bases and J dropped 0 bases, with 10 bases sitting between them. Germline V gene lookup returns CDR1 SQVTM and CDR2 ANQGSEA. This CDR3 contains 15 residues.

In this sample, this clonotype turned up a few times. In nucleotides, the CDR3 is TGTGCCACCAGTGAACCCTTTGCCGGGGAGCTGTTTTTT. Translation: CATSEPFAGELFF. The chain joins TRBV24-1 to TRBJ2-2; D remains ambiguous. The CDR3 length is 13 residues. Between the trimmed V and J ends, which lost 4 bases and 6 bases, there was a span of 8 bases. Germline V lookup: CDR1 KGHDR, CDR2 SFDVKD.